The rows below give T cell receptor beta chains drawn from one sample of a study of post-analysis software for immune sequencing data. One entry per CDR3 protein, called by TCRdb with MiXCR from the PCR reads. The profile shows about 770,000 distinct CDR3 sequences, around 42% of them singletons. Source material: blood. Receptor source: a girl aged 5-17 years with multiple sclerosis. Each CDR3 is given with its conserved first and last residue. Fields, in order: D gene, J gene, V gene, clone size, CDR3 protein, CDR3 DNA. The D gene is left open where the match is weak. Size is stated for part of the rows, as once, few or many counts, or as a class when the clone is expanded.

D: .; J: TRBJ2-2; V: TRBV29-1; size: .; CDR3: CSAGHIFTGELFF; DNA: TGCAGCGCAGGACACATTTTCACCGGGGAGCTGTTTTTT
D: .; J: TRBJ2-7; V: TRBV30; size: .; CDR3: CAADGSSYEQYF; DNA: TGTGCCGCAGACGGGAGCTCCTACGAGCAGTACTTC
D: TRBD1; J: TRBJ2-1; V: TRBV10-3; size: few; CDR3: CAISIQGSSYNEQFF; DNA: TGTGCCATCAGTATACAGGGGAGCTCCTACAATGAGCAGTTCTTC
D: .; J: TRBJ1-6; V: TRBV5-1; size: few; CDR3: CASSLEGSPLHF; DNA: TGCGCCAGCAGCTTGGAGGGGTCACCCCTCCACTTT
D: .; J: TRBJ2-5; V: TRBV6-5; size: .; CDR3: CASSYTGTSSGETQYF; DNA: TGTGCCAGCAGTTACACCGGGACCTCAAGTGGGGAGACCCAGTACTTC
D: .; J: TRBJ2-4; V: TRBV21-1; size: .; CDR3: CASSKGRGPQYF; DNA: TGTGCCAGCAGCAAAGGGCGGGGTCCCCAGTACTTC
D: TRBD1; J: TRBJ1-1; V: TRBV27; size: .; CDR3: CASKQGMFTEAFF; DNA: TGTGCCAGCAAACAGGGGATGTTCACTGAAGCTTTCTTT
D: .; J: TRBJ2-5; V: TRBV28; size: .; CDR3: CASSPLPSETQYF; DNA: TGTGCCAGCAGCCCGCTCCCTAGTGAGACCCAGTACTTC
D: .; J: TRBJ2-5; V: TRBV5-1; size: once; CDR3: CASSLGSYRQETQYF; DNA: TGCGCCAGCAGCTTGGGCTCGTACAGGCAAGAGACCCAGTACTTC
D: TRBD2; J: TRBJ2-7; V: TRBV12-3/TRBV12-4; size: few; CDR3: CASSDGTSGRTYEQYF; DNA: TGTGCCAGCAGTGACGGGACTAGCGGGAGAACTTACGAGCAGTACTTC
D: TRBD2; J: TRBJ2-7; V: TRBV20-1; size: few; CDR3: CSARVSAGGPNEQYF; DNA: TGCAGTGCTAGAGTGAGCGCGGGAGGGCCCAACGAGCAGTACTTC
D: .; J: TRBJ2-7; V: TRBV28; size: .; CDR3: CASSCPPRELDEQYF; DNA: TGTGCCAGCAGTTGCCCCCCCCGGGAATTGGACGAGCAGTACTTC
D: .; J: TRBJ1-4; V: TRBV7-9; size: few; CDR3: CASSSLGAASFNEKLFF; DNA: TGTGCCAGCAGCTCCCTGGGGGCCGCGTCCTTTAATGAAAAACTGTTTTTT
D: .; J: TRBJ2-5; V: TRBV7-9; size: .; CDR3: CASSRNPGRGQETQYF; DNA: TGTGCCAGCAGCCGAAACCCGGGCAGGGGCCAAGAGACCCAGTACTTC
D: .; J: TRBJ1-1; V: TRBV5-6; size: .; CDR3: CASSPGSGLNTEAFF; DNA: TGTGCCAGCAGCCCCGGTAGCGGTTTGAACACTGAAGCTTTCTTT
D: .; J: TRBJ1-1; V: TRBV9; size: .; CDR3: CASSVARNTEAFF; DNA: TGTGCCAGCAGCGTTGCCCGGAACACTGAAGCTTTCTTT
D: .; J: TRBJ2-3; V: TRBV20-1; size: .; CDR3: CSARGNRESADTQYF; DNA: TGCAGTGCTAGAGGAAATCGGGAGAGCGCAGATACGCAGTATTTT
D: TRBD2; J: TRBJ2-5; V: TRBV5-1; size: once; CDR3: CASSLVSSGGEVQYF; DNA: TGCGCCAGCAGCTTGGTGTCTAGCGGAGGGGAAGTGCAGTACTTC
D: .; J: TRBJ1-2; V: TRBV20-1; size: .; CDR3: CSASLVDNYGYTF; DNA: TGCAGTGCTAGTCTCGTGGACAACTATGGCTACACCTTC
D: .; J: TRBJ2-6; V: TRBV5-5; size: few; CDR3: CASSLILTTSSGANVLTF; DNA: TGTGCCAGCAGCTTGATTCTGACAACTAGCTCTGGGGCCAACGTCCTGACTTTC
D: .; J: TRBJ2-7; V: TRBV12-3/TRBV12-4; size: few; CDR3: CASSFGVGREQYF; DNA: TGTGCCAGCAGTTTTGGGGTAGGGCGCGAGCAGTACTTC
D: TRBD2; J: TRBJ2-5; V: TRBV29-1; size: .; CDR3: CLVKREEETQYF; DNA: TGCCTCGTAAAGCGGGAGGAGGAGACCCAGTACTTC